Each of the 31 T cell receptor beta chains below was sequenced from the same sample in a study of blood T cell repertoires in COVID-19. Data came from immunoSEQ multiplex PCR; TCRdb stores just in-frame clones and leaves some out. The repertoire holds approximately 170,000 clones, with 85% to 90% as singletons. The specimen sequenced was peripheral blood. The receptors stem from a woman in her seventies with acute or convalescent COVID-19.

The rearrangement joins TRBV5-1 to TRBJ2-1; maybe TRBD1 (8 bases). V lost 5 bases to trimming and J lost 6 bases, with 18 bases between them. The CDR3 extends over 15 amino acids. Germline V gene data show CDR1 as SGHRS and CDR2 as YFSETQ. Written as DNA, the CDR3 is TGCGCCAGCAGACCCAACAGGGGGAGGGTCAATGAGCAGTTCTTC. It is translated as CASRPNRGRVNEQFF.

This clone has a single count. This chain's CDR3 is CASSPPGGLNTEAFF. The DNA of the CDR3 is TGTGCCAGCAGCCCCCCAGGGGGACTGAACACTGAAGCTTTCTTT. This rearrangement joins TRBV6-2 or TRBV6-3 to TRBJ1-1; 7 nucleotides align to TRBD1. V was clipped by 6 bases and J by 0 bases; unmatched bases: 7. In germline, CDR1 is MNHEY, CDR2 SVGEGT. The CDR3 is 15 residues long.

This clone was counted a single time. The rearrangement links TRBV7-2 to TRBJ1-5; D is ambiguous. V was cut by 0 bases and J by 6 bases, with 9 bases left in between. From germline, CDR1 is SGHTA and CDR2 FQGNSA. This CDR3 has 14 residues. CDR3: CASSLAGSGQPQHF. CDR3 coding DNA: TGTGCCAGCAGCTTAGCAGGTTCGGGTCAGCCCCAGCATTTT.

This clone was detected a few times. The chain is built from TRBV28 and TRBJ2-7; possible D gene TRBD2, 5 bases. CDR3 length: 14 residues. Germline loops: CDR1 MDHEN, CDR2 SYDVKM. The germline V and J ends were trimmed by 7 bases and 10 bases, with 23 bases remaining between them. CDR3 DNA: TGTGCCAGCAAGCCCCCCGCCGGGGTTAGGGTACAGTACTTC. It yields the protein CASKPPAGVRVQYF.

Here the CDR3 reads CASSTRAAHKQFF. As DNA, the CDR3 is TGTGCCAGCAGTACCCGTGCGGCCCATAAGCAGTTCTTC. The chain uses TRBV6-5 and TRBJ2-1; D unclear. Germline V lookup: CDR1 MNHEY, CDR2 SVGAGI. This CDR3 spans 13 amino acids. Trimming left V 5 bases short and J 11 bases short, with 16 bases between.

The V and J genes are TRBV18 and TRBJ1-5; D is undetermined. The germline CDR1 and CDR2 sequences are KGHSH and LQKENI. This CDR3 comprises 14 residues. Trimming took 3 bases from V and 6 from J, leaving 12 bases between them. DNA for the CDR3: TGTGCCAGCTCACCCAACGGTCCGGGTCAGCCCCAGCATTTT. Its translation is CASSPNGPGQPQHF.

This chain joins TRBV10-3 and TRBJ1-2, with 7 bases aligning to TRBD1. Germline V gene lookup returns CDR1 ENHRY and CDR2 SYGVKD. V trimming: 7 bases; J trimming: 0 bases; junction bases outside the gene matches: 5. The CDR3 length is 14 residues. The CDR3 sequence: CAITTGVANYGYTF. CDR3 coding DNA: TGTGCCATCACCACAGGGGTAGCTAACTATGGCTACACCTTC.

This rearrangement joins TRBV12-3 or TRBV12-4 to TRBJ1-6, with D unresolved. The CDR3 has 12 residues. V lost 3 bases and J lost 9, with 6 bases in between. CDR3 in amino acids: CASSFSGSPLHF. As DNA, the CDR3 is TGTGCCAGCAGTTTTTCGGGTTCACCCCTCCACTTT.

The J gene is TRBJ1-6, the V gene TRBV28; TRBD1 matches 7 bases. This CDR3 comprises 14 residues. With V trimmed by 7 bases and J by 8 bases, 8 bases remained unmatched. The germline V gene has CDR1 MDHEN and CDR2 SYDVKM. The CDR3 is CASTRLGQYSPLHF. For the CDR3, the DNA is TGTGCCAGCACCCGTTTGGGACAGTATTCACCCCTCCACTTT.

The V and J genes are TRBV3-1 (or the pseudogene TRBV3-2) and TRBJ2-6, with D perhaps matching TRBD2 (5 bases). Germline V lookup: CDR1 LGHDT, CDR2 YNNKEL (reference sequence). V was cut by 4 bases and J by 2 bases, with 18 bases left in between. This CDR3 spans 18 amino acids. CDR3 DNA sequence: TGTGCCAGCAGCCCCCGTTTCTCAGGAGGTCCTGGGGCCAACGTCCTGACTTTC. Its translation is CASSPRFSGGPGANVLTF.

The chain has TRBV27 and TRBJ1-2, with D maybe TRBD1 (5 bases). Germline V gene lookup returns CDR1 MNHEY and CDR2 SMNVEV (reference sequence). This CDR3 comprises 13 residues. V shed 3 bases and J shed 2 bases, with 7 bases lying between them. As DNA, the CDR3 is TGTGCCAGCAGTTTGGAGGGGAACTATGGCTACACCTTC. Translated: CASSLEGNYGYTF.

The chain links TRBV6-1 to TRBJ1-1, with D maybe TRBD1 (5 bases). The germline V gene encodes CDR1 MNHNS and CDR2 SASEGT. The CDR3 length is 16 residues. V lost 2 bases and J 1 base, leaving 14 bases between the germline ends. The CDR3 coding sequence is TGTGCCAGCAGTGAACCACTCTCGGGGGGGAACACTGAAGCTTTCTTT. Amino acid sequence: CASSEPLSGGNTEAFF.

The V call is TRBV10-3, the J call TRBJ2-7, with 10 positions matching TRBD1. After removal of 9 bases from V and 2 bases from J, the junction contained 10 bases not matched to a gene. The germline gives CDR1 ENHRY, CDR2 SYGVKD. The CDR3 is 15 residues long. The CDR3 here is CAIAPTGTGAYEQYF. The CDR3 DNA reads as TGTGCCATTGCCCCTACCGGGACAGGGGCCTACGAGCAGTACTTC.

This CDR3 reads CASSFDGTFYEQYF. The DNA of the CDR3 is TGTGCCAGCAGCTTTGACGGGACTTTCTACGAGCAGTACTTC. J is TRBJ2-7 and V is TRBV11-2; a weak D match, TRBD2 (6 bases). This CDR3 contains 14 residues. CDR1 is SGHAT and CDR2 is FQNNGV in the germline V gene. The germline V and J ends were trimmed by 3 bases and 3 bases, with 12 bases remaining between them.

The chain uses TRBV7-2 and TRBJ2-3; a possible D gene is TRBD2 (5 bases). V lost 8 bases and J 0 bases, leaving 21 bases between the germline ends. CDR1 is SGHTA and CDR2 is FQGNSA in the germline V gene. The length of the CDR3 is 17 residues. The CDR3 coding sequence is TGTGCCAGCGCTGGCGGGCGGCGAATAGGTAGCACAGATACGCAGTATTTT. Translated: CASAGGRRIGSTDTQYF. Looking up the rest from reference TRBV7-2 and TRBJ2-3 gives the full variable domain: GAGVSQSPSNKVTEKGKDVELRCDPISGHTALYWYRQSLGQGLEFLIYFQGNSAPDKSGLPSDRFSAERTGGSVSTLTIQRTQQEDSAVYLCASAGGRRIGSTDTQYFGPGTRLTVL.

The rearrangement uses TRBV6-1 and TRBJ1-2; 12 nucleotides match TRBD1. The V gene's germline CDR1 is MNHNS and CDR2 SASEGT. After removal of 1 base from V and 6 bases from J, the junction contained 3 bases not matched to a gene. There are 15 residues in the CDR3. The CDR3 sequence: CASSEGGTGGNGYTF. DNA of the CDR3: TGTGCCAGCAGTGAAGGTGGGACAGGGGGCAATGGCTACACCTTC.

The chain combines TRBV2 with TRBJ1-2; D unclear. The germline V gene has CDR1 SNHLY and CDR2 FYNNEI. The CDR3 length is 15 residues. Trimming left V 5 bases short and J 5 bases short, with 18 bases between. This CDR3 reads CASSLALSIRYGYTF. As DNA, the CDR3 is TGTGCCAGCAGTCTAGCCTTGTCGATAAGATATGGCTACACCTTC. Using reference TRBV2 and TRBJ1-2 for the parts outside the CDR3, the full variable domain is EPEVTQTPSHQVTQMGQEVILRCVPISNHLYFYWYRQILGQKVEFLVSFYNNEISEKSEIFDDQFSVERPDGSNFTLKIRSTKLEDSAMYFCASSLALSIRYGYTFGSGTRLTVV.

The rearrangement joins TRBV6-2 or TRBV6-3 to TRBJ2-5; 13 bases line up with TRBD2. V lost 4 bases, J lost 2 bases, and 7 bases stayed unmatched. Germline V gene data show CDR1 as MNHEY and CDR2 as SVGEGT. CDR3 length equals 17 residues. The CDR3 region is CASSSRTSGRPQETQYF. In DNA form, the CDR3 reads TGTGCCAGCAGTTCAAGGACTAGCGGGAGACCTCAAGAGACCCAGTACTTC.

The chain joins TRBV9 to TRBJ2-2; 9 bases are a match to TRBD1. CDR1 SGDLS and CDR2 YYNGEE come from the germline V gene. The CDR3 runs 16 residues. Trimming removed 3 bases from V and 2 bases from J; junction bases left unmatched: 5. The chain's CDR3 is CASSERDRANTGELFF. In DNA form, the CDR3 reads TGTGCCAGCAGCGAAAGGGACAGGGCTAACACCGGGGAGCTGTTTTTT.

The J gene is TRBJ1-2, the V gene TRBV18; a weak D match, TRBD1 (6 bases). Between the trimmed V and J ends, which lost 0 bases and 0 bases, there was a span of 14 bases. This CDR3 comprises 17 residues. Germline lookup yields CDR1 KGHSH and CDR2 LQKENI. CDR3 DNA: TGTGCCAGCTCACCACCCTCTGGACAGAGCCCTAACTATGGCTACACCTTC. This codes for CASSPPSGQSPNYGYTF. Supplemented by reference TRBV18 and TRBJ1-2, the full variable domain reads NAGVMQNPRHLVRRRGQEARLRCSPMKGHSHVYWYRQLPEEGLKFMVYLQKENIIDESGMPKERFSAEFPKEGPSILRIQQVVRGDSAAYFCASSPPSGQSPNYGYTFGSGTRLTVV.

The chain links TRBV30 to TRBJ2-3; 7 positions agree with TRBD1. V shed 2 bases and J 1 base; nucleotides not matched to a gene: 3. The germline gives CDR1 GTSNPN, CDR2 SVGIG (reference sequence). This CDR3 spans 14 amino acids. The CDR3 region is CAWSRGLGTDTQYF. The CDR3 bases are TGTGCCTGGAGTAGGGGGCTCGGCACAGATACGCAGTATTTT.

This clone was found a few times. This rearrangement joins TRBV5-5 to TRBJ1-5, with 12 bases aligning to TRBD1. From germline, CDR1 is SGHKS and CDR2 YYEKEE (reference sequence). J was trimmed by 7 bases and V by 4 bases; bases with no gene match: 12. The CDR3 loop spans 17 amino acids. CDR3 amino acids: CASSRAAGQGAVQPQHF. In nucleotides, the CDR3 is TGTGCCAGCAGCCGAGCCGCGGGACAGGGGGCTGTGCAGCCCCAGCATTTT.

This chain's CDR3 is CAISESTNQPQHF. As DNA, the CDR3 is TGTGCCATCAGTGAGTCGACTAATCAGCCCCAGCATTTT. The chain recombines TRBV10-3 with TRBJ1-5; D call uncertain. V gave up 0 bases and J gave up 4 bases, with 4 bases separating them. Germline V gene sequence: CDR1 ENHRY, CDR2 SYGVKD. The CDR3 is 13 residues long.

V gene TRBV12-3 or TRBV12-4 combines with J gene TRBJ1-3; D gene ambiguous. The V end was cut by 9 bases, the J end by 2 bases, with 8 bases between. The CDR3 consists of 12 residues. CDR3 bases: TGTGCCAGTACGTCGGCTGGAAACACCATATATTTT. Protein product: CASTSAGNTIYF.

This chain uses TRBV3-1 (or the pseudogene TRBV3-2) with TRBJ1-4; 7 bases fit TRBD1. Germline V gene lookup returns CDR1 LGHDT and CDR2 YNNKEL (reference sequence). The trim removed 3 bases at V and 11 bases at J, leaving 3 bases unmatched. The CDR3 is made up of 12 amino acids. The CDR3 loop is CASSHKTGKLFF. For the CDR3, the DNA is TGTGCCAGCAGCCATAAGACAGGGAAACTGTTTTTT.

CDR3 in amino acids: CATRWPGQGTLINQPQHF. CDR3 DNA sequence: TGTGCCACCAGATGGCCGGGACAGGGGACCCTAATCAATCAGCCCCAGCATTTT. The rearrangement uses TRBV24-1 and TRBJ1-5; 10 positions agree with TRBD1. The CDR3 extends over 18 amino acids. V gave up 7 bases and J gave up 3 bases; unmatched junction bases: 14. CDR1 and CDR2 (germline): KGHDR, SFDVKD.

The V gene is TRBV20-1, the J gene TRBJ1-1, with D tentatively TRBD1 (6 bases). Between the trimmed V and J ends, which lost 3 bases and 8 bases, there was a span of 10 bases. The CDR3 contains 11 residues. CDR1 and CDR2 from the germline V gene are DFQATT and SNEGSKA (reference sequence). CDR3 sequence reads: CSASQGPEAFF. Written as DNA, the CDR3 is TGCAGTGCTAGTCAGGGGCCGGAAGCTTTCTTT.

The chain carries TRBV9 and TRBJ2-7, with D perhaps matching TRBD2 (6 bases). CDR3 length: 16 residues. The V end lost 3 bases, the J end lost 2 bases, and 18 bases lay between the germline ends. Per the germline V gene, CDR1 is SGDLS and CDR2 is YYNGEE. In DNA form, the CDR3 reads TGTGCCAGCAGCGAAAAACTAGCAGACGATCCCTACGAGCAGTACTTC. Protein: CASSEKLADDPYEQYF. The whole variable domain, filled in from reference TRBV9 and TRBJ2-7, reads DSGVTQTPKHLITATGQRVTLRCSPRSGDLSVYWYQQSLDQGLQFLIQYYNGEERAKGNILERFSAQQFPDLHSELNLSSLELGDSALYFCASSEKLADDPYEQYFGPGTRLTVT.

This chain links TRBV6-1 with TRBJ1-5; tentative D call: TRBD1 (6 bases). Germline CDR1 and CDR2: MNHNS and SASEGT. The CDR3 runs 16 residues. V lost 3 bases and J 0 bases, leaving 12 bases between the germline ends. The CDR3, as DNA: TGTGCCAGCAGTGACAAACAGGGATATAGCAATCAGCCCCAGCATTTT. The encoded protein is CASSDKQGYSNQPQHF.

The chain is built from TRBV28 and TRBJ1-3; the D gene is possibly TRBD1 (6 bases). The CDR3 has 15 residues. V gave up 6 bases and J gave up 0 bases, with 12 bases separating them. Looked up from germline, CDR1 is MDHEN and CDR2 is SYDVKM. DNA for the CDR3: TGTGCCAGCAGACCTACAGGGCGCTCTGGAAACACCATATATTTT. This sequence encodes CASRPTGRSGNTIYF. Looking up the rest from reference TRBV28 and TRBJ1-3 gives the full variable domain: DVKVTQSSRYLVKRTGEKVFLECVQDMDHENMFWYRQDPGLGLRLIYFSYDVKMKEKGDIPEGYSVSREKKERFSLILESASTNQTSMYLCASRPTGRSGNTIYFGEGSWLTVV.

Written as DNA, the CDR3 is TGTGCCAGCAGCCGTTCCGCTCATAGCCTGAACACTGAAGCTTTCTTT. Its protein is CASSRSAHSLNTEAFF. The rearrangement links TRBV3-1 (or the pseudogene TRBV3-2) to TRBJ1-1, with unresolved D. The V and J ends lost 4 bases and 0 bases respectively, with 15 bases between them. Germline values: CDR1 LGHDT, CDR2 YNNKEL (reference sequence). This CDR3 is built from 16 residues.